In this sample, the clone carrying this T cell receptor beta chain turned up many times. The target antigen is unknown. This record belongs to a study of liver allograft versus peripheral blood T cells. Study as a whole: In transplanted livers, T cell receptor repertoires were compared with those found in the recipients' peripheral blood. General study points: Reportedly, liver allograft T cell receptor repertoires differed from peripheral blood ones.

The CDR3 covers 14 residues. Looked up from germline, CDR1 is SGHTA and CDR2 is FQGNSA. V dropped 0 bases and J dropped 9 bases, with 15 bases sitting between them. TCRdb used MiXCR to reprocess the reads, holding one entry per CDR3 protein. The sample has fewer than 15,000 distinct CDR3 sequences, about 18% seen once. The clonotype originates from a human patient who had a liver transplant. Some T cells may be transferred from the graft donor. The gene calls are TRBV7-2 and TRBJ2-7; maybe TRBD2 (6 bases). CDR3 sequence reads: CASSLAIWGVGQYF. The CDR3, as DNA: TGTGCCAGCAGCTTAGCAATTTGGGGGGTGGGGCAGTACTTC. Using reference TRBV7-2 and TRBJ2-7 for the parts outside the CDR3, the full variable domain is GAGVSQSPSNKVTEKGKDVELRCDPISGHTALYWYRQSLGQGLEFLIYFQGNSAPDKSGLPSDRFSAERTGGSVSTLTIQRTQQEDSAVYLCASSLAIWGVGQYFGPGTRLTVT.